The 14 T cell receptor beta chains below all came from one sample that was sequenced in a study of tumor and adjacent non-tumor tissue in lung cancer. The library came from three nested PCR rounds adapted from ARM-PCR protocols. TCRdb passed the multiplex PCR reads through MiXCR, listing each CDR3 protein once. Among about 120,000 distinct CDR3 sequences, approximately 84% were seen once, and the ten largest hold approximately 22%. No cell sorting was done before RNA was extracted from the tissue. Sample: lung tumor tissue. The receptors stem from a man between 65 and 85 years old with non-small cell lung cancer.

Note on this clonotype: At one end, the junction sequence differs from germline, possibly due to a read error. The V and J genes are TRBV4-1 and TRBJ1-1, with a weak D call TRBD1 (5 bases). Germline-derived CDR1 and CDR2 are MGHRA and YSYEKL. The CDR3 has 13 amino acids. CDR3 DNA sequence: TGCCCCAGCAGCACCCAGGGTTGCACTGAAGCTTCCTTT. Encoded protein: CPSSTQGCTEASF.

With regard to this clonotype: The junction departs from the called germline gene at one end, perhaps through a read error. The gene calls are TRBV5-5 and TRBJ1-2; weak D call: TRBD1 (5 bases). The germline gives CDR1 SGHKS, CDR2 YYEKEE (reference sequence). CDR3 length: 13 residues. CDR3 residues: CAGSWGVNYGYTF. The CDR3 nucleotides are TGTGCCGGCAGCTGGGGCGTGAACTATGGCTACACCTTC.

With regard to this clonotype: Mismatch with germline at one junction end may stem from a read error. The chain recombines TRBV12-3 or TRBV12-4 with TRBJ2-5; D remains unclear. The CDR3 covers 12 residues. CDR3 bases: TGTGGCAGCAGTCCGGATTTAAGGACCCAGTACTTC. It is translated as CGSSPDLRTQYF.

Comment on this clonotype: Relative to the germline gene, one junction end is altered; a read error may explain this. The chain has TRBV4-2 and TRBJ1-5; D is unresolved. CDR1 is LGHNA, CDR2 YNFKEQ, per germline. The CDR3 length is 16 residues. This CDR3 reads CASSHDPGESNQHQHF. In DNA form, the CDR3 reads TGTGCCAGCAGCCATGATCCCGGAGAAAGCAATCAGCACCAGCATTTT.

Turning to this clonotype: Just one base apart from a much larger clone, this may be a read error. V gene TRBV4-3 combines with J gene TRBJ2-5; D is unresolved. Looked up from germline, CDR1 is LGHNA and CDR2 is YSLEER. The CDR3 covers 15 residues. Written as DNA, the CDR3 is TGCGCCAGCAGCCAAGATCGTTTGGGATCCGAGATCCAGTACTTC. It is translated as CASSQDRLGSEIQYF.

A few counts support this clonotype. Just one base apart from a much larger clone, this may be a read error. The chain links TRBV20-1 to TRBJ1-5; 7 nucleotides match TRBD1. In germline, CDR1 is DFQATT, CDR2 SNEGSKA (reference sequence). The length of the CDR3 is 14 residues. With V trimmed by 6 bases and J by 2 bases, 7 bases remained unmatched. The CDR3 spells CSAYRDSGNQPQHF. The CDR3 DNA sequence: TGCAGTGCATACCGGGACAGTGGCAATCAGCCCCAGCATTTT.

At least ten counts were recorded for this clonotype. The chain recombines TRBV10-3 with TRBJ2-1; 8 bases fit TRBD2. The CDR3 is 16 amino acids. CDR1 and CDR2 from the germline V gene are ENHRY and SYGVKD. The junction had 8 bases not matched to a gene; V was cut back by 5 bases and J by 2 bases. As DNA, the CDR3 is TGTGCCATCAGTCTCAATTCCGGGAGGGCCTACAATGAGCAGTTCTTC. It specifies CAISLNSGRAYNEQFF.

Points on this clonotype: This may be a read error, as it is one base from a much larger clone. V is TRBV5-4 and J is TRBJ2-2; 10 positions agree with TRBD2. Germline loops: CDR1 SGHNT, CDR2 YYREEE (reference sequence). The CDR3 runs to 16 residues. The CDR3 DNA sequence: TGTACCAGCAGCCAGAGCGGGAGGGCCGACACCGGGGAGCTGTTTTTT. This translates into CTSSQSGRADTGELFF. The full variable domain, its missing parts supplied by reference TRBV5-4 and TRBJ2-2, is ETGVTQSPTHLIKTRGQQVTLRCSSQSGHNTVSWYQQALGQGPQFIFQYYREEENGRGNFPPRFSGLQFPNYSSELNVNALELDDSALYLCTSSQSGRADTGELFFGEGSRLTVL.

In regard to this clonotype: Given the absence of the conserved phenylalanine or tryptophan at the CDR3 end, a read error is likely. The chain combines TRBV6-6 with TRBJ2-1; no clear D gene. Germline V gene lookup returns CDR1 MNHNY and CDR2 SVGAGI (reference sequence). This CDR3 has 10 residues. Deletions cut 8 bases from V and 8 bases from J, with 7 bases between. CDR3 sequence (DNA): TGTGCCAGCGCTATCTATGAGCAGTTCTTA. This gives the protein CASAIYEQFL.

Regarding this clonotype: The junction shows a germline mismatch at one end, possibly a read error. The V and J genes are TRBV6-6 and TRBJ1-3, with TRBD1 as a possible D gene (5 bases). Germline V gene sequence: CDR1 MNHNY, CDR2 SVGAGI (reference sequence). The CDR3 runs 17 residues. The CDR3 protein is CVSSLVGTANPGNTIYF. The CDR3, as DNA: TGTGTCAGCAGTTTGGTTGGGACGGCCAACCCTGGAAACACCATATATTTT.

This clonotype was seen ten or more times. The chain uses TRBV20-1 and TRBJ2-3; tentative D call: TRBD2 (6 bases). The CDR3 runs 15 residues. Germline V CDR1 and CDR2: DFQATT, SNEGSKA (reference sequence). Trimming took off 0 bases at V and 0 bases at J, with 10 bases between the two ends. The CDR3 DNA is TGCAGTGCTAGAGATTGGGGGGTTAGCACAGATACGCAGTATTTT. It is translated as CSARDWGVSTDTQYF.

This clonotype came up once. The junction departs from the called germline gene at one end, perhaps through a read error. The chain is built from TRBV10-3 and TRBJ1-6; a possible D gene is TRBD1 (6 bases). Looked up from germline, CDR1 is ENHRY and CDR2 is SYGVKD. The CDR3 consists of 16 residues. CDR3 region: CVTAPFNRDNNLPLHF. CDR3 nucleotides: TGTGTCACTGCACCCTTCAACAGGGATAATAATTTACCCCTCCACTTT.

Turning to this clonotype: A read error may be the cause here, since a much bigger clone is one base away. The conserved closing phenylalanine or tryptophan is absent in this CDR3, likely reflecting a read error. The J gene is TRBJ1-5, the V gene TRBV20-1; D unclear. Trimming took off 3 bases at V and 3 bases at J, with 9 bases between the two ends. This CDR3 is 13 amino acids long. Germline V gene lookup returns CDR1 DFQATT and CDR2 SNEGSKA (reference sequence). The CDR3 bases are TGCAGTGCTAGGTCGGGTTACAATCAGCCCCAGCATTGT. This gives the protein CSARSGYNQPQHC.

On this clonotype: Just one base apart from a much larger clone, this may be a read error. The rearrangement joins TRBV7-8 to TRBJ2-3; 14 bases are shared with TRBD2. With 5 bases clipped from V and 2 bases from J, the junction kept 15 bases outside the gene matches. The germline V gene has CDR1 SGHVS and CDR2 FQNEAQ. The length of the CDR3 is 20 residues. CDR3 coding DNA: TGTGCCAGCAGCCCATTACCCCCGGGACTAGCGGGGGCGGACACAGATACGCAGTATTTT. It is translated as CASSPLPPGLAGADTDTQYF.